The clone carrying this T cell receptor beta chain has just a few counts. This specimen comes from a study of blood T cell repertoires in COVID-19. Overall study context: Material from acute and convalescent COVID-19 was sourced from the United States, Italy and Spain.

Germline assignment: CDR1 SGHKS and CDR2 YYEKEE (reference sequence). The CDR3 runs to 14 residues. V dropped 0 bases and J dropped 5 bases, with 11 bases sitting between them. Only in-frame clones appear in the TCRdb table, and some are missing; sequencing was by immunoSEQ multiplex PCR. The data contain some 130,000 clones, 70% to 90% of them singletons. The J gene is TRBJ1-2, the V gene TRBV5-5; D may be TRBD1 (6 bases). This sequence was found in a human donor in a cohort sampled during active COVID-19. The sequencing sample was made of peripheral blood. DNA of the CDR3: TGTGCCAGCAGCTTGGGTACAGGGAAGTATGGCTACACCTTC. This sequence encodes CASSLGTGKYGYTF.